This T cell receptor (beta chain) was obtained from a study of T cells in Graves' hyperthyroidism and ophthalmopathy. This clonotype was detected many times. Researchers took RNA transcripts and amplified the TCR beta CDR3 regions from them. A set of HTBI primers served as the primers for a first-round RT-PCR of the TCR CDR3. Via MiXCR, TCRdb re-called the multiplex PCR reads, giving one row per CDR3 protein. Among approximately 520,000 distinct CDR3 sequences listed, less than 25% were seen once. V lost 10 bases, J lost 1 base, and 9 bases stayed unmatched. The CDR3 totals 15 residues. Germline values: CDR1 LNHDA, CDR2 SQIVND (reference sequence).

The rearrangement uses TRBV19 and TRBJ1-5, with TRBD1 matching over 8 bases. This clonotype was obtained from a man aged 18 to 29 with Graves' hyperthyroidism. The sequencing input was blood. CDR3: CATDRTGRSNQPQHF. DNA for the CDR3: TGTGCCACCGACCGGACAGGGAGAAGCAATCAGCCCCAGCATTTT.